Listed below are T cell receptor beta chains from one sample, sequenced in a study of T cells in Graves' hyperthyroidism and ophthalmopathy. In TCRdb, the multiplex PCR reads were re-called with MiXCR into one record per CDR3 protein. The repertoire has about 210,000 distinct CDR3 sequences, roughly 15% of them found once; the top ten carry roughly 50%. Sequencing used blood. The receptors derive from a man aged 45 to 65 with Graves' hyperthyroidism. Each CDR3 is given without its conserved first and last residue.

v_call cdr3_length cdr3_aa
TRBV7-3 12 ASSPDRGVNEQF
TRBV11-1 12 ASSYRTMSGELF
TRBV6-1 13 ASSEAHQVNYGYT
TRBV20-1 11 SASSWGFFEQY
TRBV28 12 ASSIFQRDYEQY
TRBV7-8 13 ASSWNAGGNTEAF
TRBV2 14 ASSELAGGSTDTQY
TRBV3-1 12 ASSHVRGGSEAF
TRBV13 12 ASSSPDRLTEAF
TRBV7-6 12 ASSLTAGGYEQY
TRBV30 12 AWRGTSGSYEQY
TRBV12-3/TRBV12-4 14 ASSLGTGGTNEKLF
TRBV7-8 12 ASSLVARVDTQY
TRBV2 8 ASSGHEQY
TRBV2 12 ASRKLVITGELF
TRBV20-1 15 SAIGAGPKVNTGELF
TRBV28 13 ASRRQELSNQPQH
TRBV12-3/TRBV12-4 14 ANSPGTSGVYNEQF
TRBV19 17 ASSKTGNFAGGSYNEQF
TRBV9 10 ASSGASTEAF